This T cell receptor beta chain was observed in a study of blood T cell repertoires in COVID-19. The overall study: Sites across the United States, Italy and Spain contributed samples from acute and convalescent COVID-19. Nucleic acid was either cDNA or gDNA, and it came from T cells, B-cell-depleted T cells, or PBMCs.

All recovered Cohort 3 donors got two negative PCRs, got clearance, or saw symptom resolution. Trimming pared 0 bases from V and 4 bases from J, leaving 13 bases between. CDR1 is SGHRS, CDR2 YFSETQ, per germline. This CDR3 has 15 amino acids. Only in-frame clones appear in the TCRdb table, and some are missing; sequencing was by immunoSEQ multiplex PCR. The table records approximately 210,000 clones, approximately 86% of them present only once. The receptor comes from a woman aged 25-40 years who had recovered from COVID-19. The chain carries TRBV5-1 and TRBJ1-1, with D maybe TRBD1 (6 bases). Sequenced material: PBMCs or T cells enriched from blood (not recorded which). DNA of the CDR3: TGCGCCAGCAGCTTGGCCGGGGGGGCGCTCACTGAAGCTTTCTTT. It is translated as CASSLAGGALTEAFF.